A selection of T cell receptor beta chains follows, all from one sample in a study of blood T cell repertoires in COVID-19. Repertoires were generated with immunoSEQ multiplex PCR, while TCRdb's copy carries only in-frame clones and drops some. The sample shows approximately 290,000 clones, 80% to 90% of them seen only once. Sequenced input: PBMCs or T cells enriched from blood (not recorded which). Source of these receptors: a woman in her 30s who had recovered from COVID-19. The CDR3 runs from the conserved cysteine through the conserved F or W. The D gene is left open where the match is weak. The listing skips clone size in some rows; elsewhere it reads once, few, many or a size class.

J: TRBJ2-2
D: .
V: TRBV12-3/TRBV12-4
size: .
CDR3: CASSLWHGELFF
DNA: TGTGCCAGCAGTTTGTGGCACGGGGAGCTGTTTTTT

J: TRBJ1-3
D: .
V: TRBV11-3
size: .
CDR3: CASSLGGRGENTIYF
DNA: TGTGCCAGCAGCCTCGGTGGCAGGGGTGAAAACACCATATATTTT

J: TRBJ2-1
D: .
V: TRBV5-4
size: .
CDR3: CASSGYSGYSYNEQFF
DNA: TGTGCCAGCAGCGGATATAGCGGATACTCCTACAATGAGCAGTTCTTC

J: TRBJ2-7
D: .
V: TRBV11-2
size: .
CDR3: CASSLTGGVPYEQYF
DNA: TGTGCCAGCAGCTTGACCGGGGGAGTTCCCTACGAGCAGTACTTC

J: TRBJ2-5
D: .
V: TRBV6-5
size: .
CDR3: CASSLAGETQYF
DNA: TGTGCCAGCAGTCTAGCTGGAGAGACCCAGTACTTC

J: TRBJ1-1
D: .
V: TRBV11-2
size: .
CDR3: CASSSSRGNTEAFF
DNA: TGTGCCAGCAGCTCTAGCAGGGGGAACACTGAAGCTTTCTTT

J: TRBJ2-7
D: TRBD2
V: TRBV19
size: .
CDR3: CASSNPPGGEQYF
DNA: TGTGCCAGTAGTAACCCCCCGGGAGGAGAGCAGTACTTC

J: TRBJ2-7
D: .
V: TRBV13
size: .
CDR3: CASSPGTFPEQYF
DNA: TGTGCCAGCAGCCCCGGGACATTTCCAGAGCAGTACTTC

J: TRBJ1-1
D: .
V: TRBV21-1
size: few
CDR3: CASSKGVRQGAILATTNTEAFF
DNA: TGTGCCAGCAGCAAAGGGGTACGGCAGGGGGCTATCCTAGCTACCACGAACACTGAAGCTTTCTTT

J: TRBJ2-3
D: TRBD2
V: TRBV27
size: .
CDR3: CASSYPLGERGAPDTQYF
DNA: TGTGCCAGCAGTTACCCTCTCGGGGAGCGGGGCGCTCCGGATACGCAGTATTTT

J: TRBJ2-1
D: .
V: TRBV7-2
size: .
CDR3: CASSFESSYNEQFF
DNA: TGTGCCAGCAGCTTCGAGAGCTCCTACAATGAGCAGTTCTTC

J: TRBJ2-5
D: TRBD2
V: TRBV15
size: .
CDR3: CATGGSETQYF
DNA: TGTGCCACCGGCGGGAGTGAGACCCAGTACTTC